This T cell receptor beta chain originates from a study of early T cells in non-severe SARS-CoV-2 infection. TCRdb processed the 5' RACE reads anew with MiXCR; each CDR3 protein has one entry. In the table there are approximately 65,000 distinct CDR3 sequences, around 14% of which are singletons. The CDR3 runs 12 residues. The ends were cut back, 4 bases at V and 7 bases at J, with 14 bases in the middle. Germline CDR1 is DFQATT and CDR2 is SNEGSKA (reference sequence). This chain connects TRBV20-1 to TRBJ2-7; D unclear. This sequence was found in an adult who was a healthcare worker with PCR-confirmed SARS-CoV-2 infection or an uninfected control (not recorded which). Sequencing was done on a sample of whole blood. The CDR3 nucleotides read TGCAGTGCTATCGATGGCGCTGGGGAGCAGTACTTC. Protein: CSAIDGAGEQYF.